The 23 T cell receptor beta chains listed next were all sequenced from one sample in a study of blood T cell repertoires in COVID-19 (dated by TCRdb to between 2020 and 2021). Receptor amplification or capture employed the immunoSEQ multiplex PCR assay. Drawn from immuneACCESS, this table holds only the in-frame rearrangements with V and J called that TCRdb kept. Clones are partly lost; checked studies trace under half to an unresolved V gene and leave the rest unexplained. A total of roughly 190,000 clones appear in this sample, 80% to 95% of them only once. Approximately 0.48% of the sample rests with the top ten. Sequencing was carried out using peripheral blood. The receptors were sampled from a man aged 45-65 years with acute or convalescent COVID-19.

The chain combines TRBV6-5 with TRBJ1-1; 7 nucleotides agree with TRBD1. The CDR3 contains 15 residues. Germline values: CDR1 MNHEY, CDR2 SVGAGI. The ends lost 6 bases at V and 3 bases at J; junction bases unmatched: 10. The CDR3 sequence is CASRRRQGGYTEAFF. The CDR3 nucleotides are TGTGCCAGCAGACGGAGACAGGGCGGGTACACTGAAGCTTTCTTT.

V usage is TRBV7-2 and J usage is TRBJ2-5; TRBD2 aligns across 8 bases. Trimming took 5 bases from V and 4 from J; bases not matched to a gene: 12. Germline V CDR1 and CDR2: SGHTA, FQGNSA. This CDR3 spans 16 amino acids. CDR3 bases: TGTGCCAGCAGCGTTGCCGGGACTAGAAAGGGAGAGACCCAGTACTTC. Translation: CASSVAGTRKGETQYF. The full variable domain, in which reference TRBV7-2 and TRBJ2-5 provide the parts outside the CDR3, is GAGVSQSPSNKVTEKGKDVELRCDPISGHTALYWYRQSLGQGLEFLIYFQGNSAPDKSGLPSDRFSAERTGGSVSTLTIQRTQQEDSAVYLCASSVAGTRKGETQYFGPGTRLLVL.

This sequence joins TRBV7-8 and TRBJ2-1; 14 bases line up with TRBD2. Germline V lookup: CDR1 SGHVS, CDR2 FQNEAQ. The CDR3 covers 15 residues. V was clipped by 4 bases and J by 9 bases; unmatched bases: 5. As DNA, the CDR3 is TGTGCCAGCAGCTCGCGACTAGCGGGAGGGACTGAGCAGTTCTTC. This sequence encodes CASSSRLAGGTEQFF.

This clone has just one count. The V and J genes are TRBV29-1 and TRBJ1-1; no firm D call. Germline loops: CDR1 SQVTM, CDR2 ANQGSEA. The CDR3 totals 11 residues. The CDR3 DNA reads TGCAGGGGAGGTTGGGACACTGAAGCTTTCTTT. Translation gives CRGGWDTEAFF. The full variable domain, in which reference TRBV29-1 and TRBJ1-1 provide the parts outside the CDR3, is SAVISQKPSRDICQRGTSLTIQCQVDSQVTMMFWYRQQPGQSLTLIATANQGSEATYESGFVIDKFPISRPNLTFSTLTVSNMSPEDSSIYLCRGGWDTEAFFGQGTRLTVV.

The V gene is TRBV11-2, the J gene TRBJ2-7; 7 bases are shared with TRBD1. The length of the CDR3 is 15 residues. CDR1 SGHAT and CDR2 FQNNGV come from the germline V gene. V shed 5 bases, J shed 1 base, and the junction held 8 bases outside the gene matches. The CDR3 sequence: CASSPQTTGSYEQYV. The CDR3 DNA is TGTGCCAGCAGCCCGCAGACGACAGGGTCCTACGAGCAGTACGTC.

The chain links TRBV4-1 to TRBJ2-2, with 7 bases aligning to TRBD1. Germline V lookup: CDR1 MGHRA, CDR2 YSYEKL. The V and J ends lost 1 base and 2 bases, in that order; junction bases with no gene match: 4. This CDR3 region has 16 residues. The CDR3 coding sequence is TGCGCCAGCAGCCAAGTCGACAGGGTTAACACCGGGGAGCTGTTTTTT. It is translated as CASSQVDRVNTGELFF.

The chain links TRBV11-1 to TRBJ2-2; 7 bases line up with TRBD2. With 2 bases clipped from V and 4 bases from J, the junction kept 4 bases outside the gene matches. The germline V gene encodes CDR1 SGHAT and CDR2 FQDESV (reference sequence). The length of the CDR3 is 15 residues. The CDR3 loop reads CASSLKREFTGELFF. Here the CDR3 DNA reads TGTGCCAGCAGCTTAAAGCGGGAATTCACCGGGGAGCTGTTTTTT.

V is TRBV9 and J is TRBJ1-5, with D possibly being TRBD1 (5 bases). The V and J ends lost 4 bases and 6 bases respectively, with 14 bases between them. Germline assignment: CDR1 SGDLS and CDR2 YYNGEE. CDR3 length: 14 amino acids. This CDR3 reads CASSPDSFAQPQHF. CDR3 nucleotide sequence: TGTGCCAGCAGCCCAGACAGCTTCGCTCAGCCCCAGCATTTT.

The V and J genes are TRBV19 and TRBJ1-4, with D perhaps TRBD1 (6 bases). Deletions cut 4 bases from V and 0 bases from J, with 12 bases between. From germline, CDR1 is LNHDA and CDR2 SQIVND (reference sequence). The CDR3 runs 16 residues. CDR3 protein: CASSNGQRATNEKLFF. The DNA for the CDR3 is TGTGCCAGTAGTAACGGACAGCGAGCAACTAATGAAAAACTGTTTTTT.

This clone was picked up one time. The chain carries TRBV7-9 and TRBJ1-4; 7 nucleotides agree with TRBD1. Germline lookup yields CDR1 SEHNR and CDR2 FQNEAQ (reference sequence). CDR3 length equals 14 residues. V lost 5 bases, J lost 7 bases, and 7 bases stayed unmatched. CDR3 bases: TGTGCCAGCAGCCCGGACAGGAGGTTTGAAAAACTGTTTTTT. It translates to CASSPDRRFEKLFF.

DNA of the CDR3: TGTGCCAGCAAACGCGGACAGGGACGGGGGAGCACTGAAGCTTTCTTT. This codes for CASKRGQGRGSTEAFF. The genes are TRBV7-9 and TRBJ1-1; 8 bases match TRBD1. Losses at the gene ends were 7 bases for V and 4 bases for J; bases not matched to a gene: 14. CDR1 SEHNR and CDR2 FQNEAQ come from the germline V gene (reference sequence). CDR3 length: 16 amino acids.

The chain has TRBV6-5 and TRBJ2-1; 9 nucleotides match TRBD2. Trimming removed 6 bases from V and 2 bases from J; junction bases left unmatched: 5. The CDR3 runs 15 residues. The V gene's germline CDR1 is MNHEY and CDR2 SVGAGI. In nucleotides, the CDR3 is TGTGCCAGCAGACTTGGGACTAGCCCCTACAATGAGCAGTTCTTC. It yields the protein CASRLGTSPYNEQFF.

The chain has TRBV15 and TRBJ1-1; D possibly corresponds to TRBD1 (5 bases). Trimming shortened V by 8 bases and J by 5 bases, and 21 bases separated the two germline ends. In germline, CDR1 is LNHNV, CDR2 YYDKDF (reference sequence). The CDR3 extends over 15 amino acids. The CDR3 region is CATGAGSSSSTEAFF. The DNA of the CDR3 is TGTGCCACCGGGGCAGGGTCGAGTTCGAGTACTGAAGCTTTCTTT.

This clone was observed a handful of times. The genes are TRBV3-1 (or the pseudogene TRBV3-2) and TRBJ2-5; the D gene is possibly TRBD2 (6 bases). The CDR3 loop spans 18 amino acids. V was cut by 1 base and J by 3 bases, with 21 bases left in between. Looked up from germline, CDR1 is LGHDT and CDR2 is YNNKEL (reference sequence). The CDR3 loop reads CASSQAVVYGTEKETQYF. The CDR3, as DNA: TGTGCCAGCAGCCAAGCGGTTGTGTACGGGACTGAAAAAGAGACCCAGTACTTC.

This chain uses TRBV14 with TRBJ1-6; 9 positions agree with TRBD1. Germline V gene lookup returns CDR1 SGHDN and CDR2 FVKESK. The CDR3 contains 14 residues. With V trimmed by 6 bases and J by 11 bases, 8 bases remained unmatched. In nucleotides, the CDR3 is TGTGCCAGCAGTCCCGGGACAGGGAGCCCACCCCTCCACTTT. Protein sequence: CASSPGTGSPPLHF.

The chain uses TRBV9 and TRBJ2-1; 15 nucleotides line up with TRBD2. Trimming took 0 bases from V and 9 from J; bases not matched to a gene: 4. CDR3 length equals 16 residues. CDR1 SGDLS and CDR2 YYNGEE come from the germline V gene. This chain's CDR3 is CASSVDGTSGRSEQFF. The DNA of the CDR3 is TGTGCCAGCAGCGTAGACGGGACTAGCGGGAGGTCTGAGCAGTTCTTC.

DNA of the CDR3: TGTGCCAGCAGCCACCCAAGCGGGGACGAGCAGTACTTC. Residues: CASSHPSGDEQYF. The chain has TRBV7-9 and TRBJ2-7, with 7 bases fitting TRBD2. The CDR3 is 13 residues long. V was pared by 5 bases and J by 5 bases, with 6 bases of the junction left unmatched. Germline loops: CDR1 SEHNR, CDR2 FQNEAQ (reference sequence). Looking up the rest from reference TRBV7-9 and TRBJ2-7 gives the full variable domain: DTGVSQNPRHKITKRGQNVTFRCDPISEHNRLYWYRQTLGQGPEFLTYFQNEAQLEKSRLLSDRFSAERPKGSFSTLEIQRTEQGDSAMYLCASSHPSGDEQYFGPGTRLTVT.

The CDR3 region is CASSWGQGASNEQFF. The DNA for the CDR3 is TGTGCCAGCAGTTGGGGACAGGGGGCGTCCAATGAGCAGTTCTTC. The J gene is TRBJ2-1, the V gene TRBV28; 12 nucleotides agree with TRBD1. The CDR3 sequence is 15 residues long. The V gene end was trimmed by 4 bases and the J gene end by 6 bases; junction bases not matched to a gene: 4. CDR1 and CDR2 (germline): MDHEN, SYDVKM.

The V call is TRBV5-1, the J call TRBJ1-4; 8 positions agree with TRBD1. Germline V gene data show CDR1 as SGHRS and CDR2 as YFSETQ. The CDR3 is 16 residues long. V shed 3 bases, J shed 5 bases, and the junction held 9 bases outside the gene matches. CDR3 in amino acids: CASSSAQQGGNEKLFF. In nucleotides, the CDR3 is TGCGCCAGCAGCTCGGCCCAACAGGGGGGGAATGAAAAACTGTTTTTT.

In its sample, this clone was seen a few times. The rearrangement uses TRBV30 and TRBJ2-2; TRBD1 is a possible D gene (6 bases). Germline V lookup: CDR1 GTSNPN, CDR2 SVGIG (reference sequence). Trimming took off 5 bases at V and 0 bases at J, with 10 bases between the two ends. There are 14 residues in the CDR3. This CDR3 reads CAWHGQSNTGELFF. The CDR3 DNA is TGTGCCTGGCACGGACAGTCGAACACCGGGGAGCTGTTTTTT.

This clone was seen a single time. The chain uses TRBV2 and TRBJ1-2; 10 nucleotides match TRBD1. With V trimmed by 6 bases and J by 7 bases, 8 bases remained unmatched. CDR3 length: 14 amino acids. CDR1 is SNHLY, CDR2 FYNNEI, per germline. The CDR3 sequence: CASRGDRGGGGYTF. The CDR3, as DNA: TGTGCCAGCAGAGGGGACAGGGGAGGTGGTGGCTACACCTTC.

This rearrangement joins TRBV5-1 to TRBJ2-3; 8 nucleotides align to TRBD1. CDR1 is SGHRS and CDR2 is YFSETQ in the germline V gene. This CDR3 contains 16 residues. V was clipped by 4 bases and J by 4 bases; unmatched bases: 11. The CDR3 bases are TGCGCCAGCAGCCCGGCGCAGGGGGCAGCGGCAGATACGCAGTATTTT. This translates into CASSPAQGAAADTQYF.

The chain links TRBV12-3 or TRBV12-4 to TRBJ1-2; D may be TRBD1 (5 bases). V lost 3 bases and J 4 bases, leaving 9 bases between the germline ends. This CDR3 has 13 residues. The CDR3 sequence is CASSFTGGYGYTF. The CDR3 region has the DNA TGTGCCAGCAGTTTTACAGGTGGCTATGGCTACACCTTC.